One and the same sample provided the 27 T cell receptor beta chains below, sequenced in a study of beta chain features in type 1 diabetes. TCRB transcripts that were expressed got sequenced, as all of the isolated RNA had been reverse transcribed. The method was immunoSEQ multiplex PCR; TCRdb's version includes in-frame clones alone and lacks a portion of them. The sample includes approximately 380,000 clones, about 15% of them seen just once. Input material: naive CD4+ T cells from blood. These TCRs come from a woman aged 18-35 years in good health.

There are a few counts of this clone. This chain links TRBV7-2 with TRBJ2-7; TRBD2 matches at 9 bases. The CDR3 extends over 13 amino acids. CDR1 and CDR2 from the germline V gene are SGHTA and FQGNSA. The V segment lost 8 bases and the J segment 2 bases; nucleotides outside the gene matches: 4. CDR3 loop: CASLVAGAYEQYF. Here the CDR3 DNA reads TGTGCCAGCCTTGTAGCGGGAGCCTACGAGCAGTACTTC.

The genes are TRBV5-1 and TRBJ2-5, with a tentative D call TRBD2 (5 bases). Germline CDR1 SGHRS, CDR2 YFSETQ. The CDR3 sequence is 16 residues long. V lost 3 bases and J 2 bases, leaving 17 bases between the germline ends. Here the CDR3 reads CASSWITGAVQETQYF. CDR3 coding DNA: TGCGCCAGCAGCTGGATTACTGGAGCGGTACAAGAGACCCAGTACTTC.

This clone has a handful of counts. The gene calls are TRBV20-1 and TRBJ2-7; tentative D call: TRBD1 (5 bases). The CDR3 runs to 11 residues. In germline, CDR1 is DFQATT, CDR2 SNEGSKA (reference sequence). V lost 3 bases to trimming and J lost 5 bases, with 8 bases between them. CDR3 DNA: TGCAGTGCTAGCGGCAGGGACGAGCAGTACTTC. This gives the protein CSASGRDEQYF.

This chain joins TRBV4-2 and TRBJ2-2; D perhaps matches TRBD2 (6 bases). Germline CDR1 is LGHNA and CDR2 is YNFKEQ. The V and J ends lost 1 base and 3 bases respectively, with 9 bases between them. This CDR3 contains 15 residues. The CDR3 bases are TGTGCCAGCAGCCAAGTTTCGGGAGACACCGGGGAGCTGTTTTTT. Translated: CASSQVSGDTGELFF.

This clone was seen a few times. V and J are TRBV30 and TRBJ1-1; D perhaps matches TRBD1 (5 bases). In germline, CDR1 is GTSNPN, CDR2 SVGIG (reference sequence). The V gene lost 1 base and the J gene lost 1 base, with 16 bases spanning the gap. The CDR3 totals 16 residues. The CDR3 sequence is CAWSEMVGGENTEAFF. As DNA, the CDR3 is TGTGCCTGGAGTGAGATGGTGGGAGGGGAGAACACTGAAGCTTTCTTT.

The V call is TRBV19, the J call TRBJ1-1, with 12 bases matching TRBD1. The ends lost 8 bases at V and 11 bases at J; junction bases unmatched: 12. CDR3 length: 14 residues. Germline lookup yields CDR1 LNHDA and CDR2 SQIVND (reference sequence). CDR3 loop: CASLGPGTGGIAFF. DNA of the CDR3: TGTGCCAGTTTAGGCCCAGGGACAGGGGGCATCGCTTTCTTT. Full variable domain (rest looked up from reference TRBV19 and TRBJ1-1): DGGITQSPKYLFRKEGQNVTLSCEQNLNHDAMYWYRQDPGQGLRLIYYSQIVNDFQKGDIAEGYSVSREKKESFPLTVTSAQKNPTAFYLCASLGPGTGGIAFFGQGTRLTVV.

In its sample, this clone was seen a few times. J is TRBJ2-7 and V is TRBV16, with D possibly being TRBD2 (6 bases). V lost 0 bases, J lost 3 bases, and 12 bases lay in between. The germline CDR1 and CDR2 sequences are KGHSY and FQNENV. This CDR3 region has 15 residues. CDR3 loop: CASSQSSGLLYEQYF. The CDR3 nucleotides read TGTGCCAGCAGCCAATCTTCGGGACTCCTCTACGAGCAGTACTTC.

This chain connects TRBV16 to TRBJ1-2, with D unresolved. V shed 0 bases and J shed 8 bases, with 10 bases lying between them. From germline, CDR1 is KGHSY and CDR2 FQNENV. This CDR3 has 13 amino acids. The CDR3 sequence: CASSQSVAGGYTF. CDR3 DNA sequence: TGTGCCAGCAGCCAATCGGTCGCTGGCGGCTACACCTTC.

The chain employs TRBV5-1 and TRBJ2-5, with 9 bases fitting TRBD1. CDR1 is SGHRS, CDR2 YFSETQ, per germline. V lost 2 bases, J lost 5 bases, and 4 bases stayed unmatched. The CDR3 covers 14 residues. CDR3 residues: CASSFQDRGETQYF. CDR3 sequence (DNA): TGCGCCAGCAGCTTTCAGGACAGGGGCGAGACCCAGTACTTC.

The rearrangement links TRBV5-1 to TRBJ2-1; no reliable D call. This CDR3 has 14 amino acids. Germline assignment: CDR1 SGHRS and CDR2 YFSETQ. Trimming shortened V by 0 bases and J by 7 bases, and 11 bases separated the two germline ends. CDR3 DNA sequence: TGCGCCAGCAGCTTGGAGCTTCTAAAGAATGAGCAGTTCTTC. This sequence encodes CASSLELLKNEQFF.

The chain has TRBV6-5 and TRBJ1-5, with TRBD1 matching 8 bases. The CDR3 has 15 amino acids. V dropped 6 bases and J dropped 7; count of bases not matched to a gene: 11. The V gene's germline CDR1 is MNHEY and CDR2 SVGAGI. This CDR3 is CASRRQGKSGQPQHF. The CDR3 DNA reads as TGTGCCAGCAGGAGACAGGGGAAGTCTGGACAGCCCCAGCATTTT.

As regards this clone: The sample has other DNA sequences that encode this CDR3 too. V is TRBV20-1 and J is TRBJ1-2, with a possible D match to TRBD1 (5 bases). V lost 3 bases to trimming and J lost 5 bases, with 7 bases between them. This CDR3 contains 11 residues. The germline V gene encodes CDR1 DFQATT and CDR2 SNEGSKA (reference sequence). This chain's CDR3 is CSARAGYGYTF. In nucleotides, the CDR3 is TGCAGTGCTAGGGCAGGGTATGGCTACACCTTC.

This clone was counted a few times. The genes are TRBV27 and TRBJ2-6, with a weak D call TRBD2 (7 bases). The ends were cut back, 0 bases at V and 4 bases at J, with 16 bases in the middle. Germline loops: CDR1 MNHEY, CDR2 SMNVEV (reference sequence). The CDR3 extends over 18 amino acids. CDR3 residues: CASSLSWGGAAGANVLTF. Here the CDR3 DNA reads TGTGCCAGCAGTTTATCGTGGGGGGGGGCGGCAGGGGCCAACGTCCTGACTTTC.

A few counts support this clone. The chain couples TRBV30 to TRBJ1-2, with TRBD1 identical over 7 bases. This CDR3 is 15 amino acids long. Germline V gives CDR1 GTSNPN, CDR2 SVGIG (reference sequence). V dropped 0 bases and J dropped 8; count of bases not matched to a gene: 12. Here the CDR3 reads CAWSVLRGLASGYTF. For the CDR3, the DNA is TGTGCCTGGAGTGTACTAAGGGGGCTGGCGAGCGGCTACACCTTC.

Only a few counts were recorded for this clone. The chain couples TRBV5-1 to TRBJ2-2; unclear D gene. Germline CDR1 SGHRS, CDR2 YFSETQ. V lost 4 bases and J 5 bases, leaving 12 bases between the germline ends. The CDR3 is 14 amino acids. As DNA, the CDR3 is TGCGCCAGCAGCCCTACCGCTTTGACCGGGGAGCTGTTTTTT. As protein: CASSPTALTGELFF.

The J gene is TRBJ2-5, the V gene TRBV13; the D gene is possibly TRBD2 (6 bases). The CDR3 consists of 15 residues. V gave up 6 bases and J gave up 3 bases, with 17 bases separating them. From germline, CDR1 is PRHDT and CDR2 FYEKMQ (reference sequence). CDR3 in amino acids: CASSWRVGGEETQYF. In nucleotides, the CDR3 is TGTGCCAGCAGTTGGAGGGTTGGGGGTGAAGAGACCCAGTACTTC.

The chain joins TRBV28 to TRBJ2-1; TRBD2 matches at 11 bases. Germline values: CDR1 MDHEN, CDR2 SYDVKM. The CDR3 consists of 13 residues. V dropped 8 bases and J dropped 7; count of bases not matched to a gene: 4. DNA for the CDR3: TGTGCCAGCTTAGCGGGAGGGCGTAATGAGCAGTTCTTC. It codes for CASLAGGRNEQFF.

This chain uses TRBV11-2 with TRBJ2-3; a weak D match, TRBD1 (6 bases). Trimming stripped 7 bases from V and 5 bases from J, with 10 bases between. This CDR3 region has 12 residues. Germline CDR1 reads SGHAT; CDR2 reads FQNNGV. CDR3 DNA: TGTGCCAGCACCCAAGGGGGAGATACGCAGTATTTT. Amino acids: CASTQGGDTQYF.

This clone came up a few times. J is TRBJ2-1 and V is TRBV7-9, with TRBD2 matching over 9 bases. Germline V CDR1 and CDR2: SEHNR, FQNEAQ (reference sequence). The CDR3 sequence is 16 residues long. V shed 3 bases and J 8 bases; nucleotides not matched to a gene: 11. CDR3: CASSFSLGLAFHEQFF. As DNA, the CDR3 is TGTGCCAGCAGCTTCAGCCTGGGACTAGCTTTCCATGAGCAGTTCTTC.

This chain uses TRBV25-1 with TRBJ2-7, with TRBD1 as a possible D gene (6 bases). V dropped 4 bases and J dropped 0 bases, with 10 bases sitting between them. CDR1 and CDR2 (germline): MGHDK, SYGVNS. The length of the CDR3 is 14 residues. CDR3 amino acids: CASSVQGNSYEQYF. In DNA, the CDR3 is TGTGCCAGCAGTGTACAGGGAAACTCCTACGAGCAGTACTTC.

V and J are TRBV2 and TRBJ2-7; TRBD2 matches 14 bases. Losses at the gene ends were 7 bases for V and 0 bases for J; bases not matched to a gene: 2. The CDR3 runs 15 residues. Germline assignment: CDR1 SNHLY and CDR2 FYNNEI. The CDR3 here is CASNGLAGGSYEQYF. DNA for the CDR3: TGTGCCAGCAATGGACTAGCGGGAGGCTCCTACGAGCAGTACTTC.

The V gene is TRBV28, the J gene TRBJ2-1, with 10 bases identical to TRBD2. This CDR3 is 17 amino acids long. V was clipped by 2 bases and J by 4 bases; unmatched bases: 8. Germline CDR1 is MDHEN and CDR2 is SYDVKM. The CDR3 region has the DNA TGTGCCAGCAGTTTAACTCTACTAGCGGGGCGATACAATGAGCAGTTCTTC. As protein: CASSLTLLAGRYNEQFF. Full variable domain (remainder filled in from reference TRBV28 and TRBJ2-1): DVKVTQSSRYLVKRTGEKVFLECVQDMDHENMFWYRQDPGLGLRLIYFSYDVKMKEKGDIPEGYSVSREKKERFSLILESASTNQTSMYLCASSLTLLAGRYNEQFFGPGTRLTVL.

This chain's CDR3 is CASSATGGTAVEQFF. The CDR3 coding sequence is TGTGCCAGCAGCGCAACGGGCGGGACAGCGGTTGAGCAGTTCTTC. The genes are TRBV9 and TRBJ2-1, with D maybe TRBD1 (7 bases). The CDR3 runs to 15 residues. The V end lost 3 bases, the J end lost 9 bases, and 19 bases lay between the germline ends. Germline CDR1 SGDLS, CDR2 YYNGEE.

There are a few counts of this clone. The chain joins TRBV11-2 to TRBJ1-3; tentatively, D is TRBD1 (6 bases). The CDR3 consists of 14 residues. Germline CDR1 is SGHAT and CDR2 is FQNNGV. V was trimmed by 5 bases and J by 0 bases, leaving 8 bases between them. CDR3 bases: TGTGCCAGCAGCGCAGGGGTCTCTGGAAACACCATATATTTT. Encoded protein: CASSAGVSGNTIYF.

This rearrangement joins TRBV18 to TRBJ1-5, with D unresolved. The CDR3 has 15 amino acids. CDR1 is KGHSH, CDR2 LQKENI, per germline. Trimming took 3 bases from V and 6 from J, leaving 15 bases between them. The CDR3 loop reads CASSPGAKSAQPQHF. CDR3 DNA: TGTGCCAGCTCACCGGGAGCCAAGTCCGCTCAGCCCCAGCATTTT.

J is TRBJ1-2 and V is TRBV7-2; D is unresolved. Trimming removed 5 bases from V and 0 bases from J, with 22 bases in between. This CDR3 is 18 amino acids long. Germline CDR1 and CDR2: SGHTA and FQGNSA. CDR3 nucleotides: TGTGCCAGCAGCCCTTATATTCCGACCGGGAGCTCTAACTATGGCTACACCTTC. Translated: CASSPYIPTGSSNYGYTF.

This clone has more than one count but fewer than ten. V usage is TRBV13 and J usage is TRBJ2-2; 9 bases are shared with TRBD2. The germline CDR1 and CDR2 sequences are PRHDT and FYEKMQ (reference sequence). The CDR3 runs 17 residues. The junction had 12 bases not matched to a gene; V was cut back by 6 bases and J by 4 bases. CDR3 region: CASSLLAGGPVTGELFF. DNA of the CDR3: TGTGCCAGCAGTCTCCTGGCGGGAGGGCCGGTCACCGGGGAGCTGTTTTTT.